The TCR beta chain under discussion was sequenced for a study of cytomegalovirus exposure and HLA in healthy donors. Points from the study as a whole: Reports state that TCR beta sequences accurately predicted most subjects' HLA-A and HLA-B alleles. Immune exposure was documented only through CMV serostatus. A later analysis showed TCR association rates differing by HLA locus, peaking at DRB1 and lowest at HLA-C.

Details on this clone: Its antigen is not identified.

Germline V lookup: CDR1 MGHRA, CDR2 YSYEKL. V lost 4 bases, J lost 2 bases, and 15 bases lay in between. The CDR3 is made up of 15 amino acids. It was with 60 Vbeta and 13 Jbeta primers that the PCR ran. Sequenced by immunoSEQ multiplex PCR; TCRdb stores in-frame clones only, minus some. The table records 200,000 or so clones, roughly 80% of them present only once. The sequence was obtained from a man aged 50 to 60 in good health and CMV-seronegative. This sequence joins TRBV4-1 and TRBJ2-7, with D possibly being TRBD1 (5 bases). Sequenced material: PBMCs. CDR3 region: CASSLGGLGAYEQYF. In nucleotides, the CDR3 is TGCGCCAGCAGCCTTGGTGGCCTAGGGGCCTACGAGCAGTACTTC.